This T cell receptor beta chain was profiled in a study of blood T cell repertoires in COVID-19. Whole-study context: T cells, B-cell-depleted T cells, or PBMCs provided the cDNA or gDNA that served as material.

Original processing notes: Nucleated cell number was recorded as an estimate derived from reference gene primer amplification. The protocol was immunoSEQ multiplex PCR, while the TCRdb copy is restricted to in-frame clones and leaves out a portion. That table supplies the V and J calls and clone size; D and trimming were determined from the DNA. Found here are 100,000 to 150,000 clones, around four fifths of them singletons; the top ten hold approximately 25%. CDR1 is KGHSH and CDR2 is LQKENI in the germline V gene. V dropped 4 bases and J dropped 6 bases, with 9 bases sitting between them. The CDR3 runs to 12 residues.

The receptor was isolated from a human donor in a cohort sampled during active COVID-19. Sample: peripheral blood. The rearrangement joins TRBV18 to TRBJ1-2; D perhaps matches TRBD1 (5 bases). The CDR3 loop is CASSRSGDGYTF. The DNA of the CDR3 is TGTGCCAGCTCACGATCGGGGGATGGCTACACCTTC.